A single sample is the source of the 13 T cell receptor beta chains below, sequenced in a study of cytomegalovirus exposure and HLA in healthy donors. The study ran its PCR with 60 Vbeta and 13 Jbeta primers. Libraries were prepared by immunoSEQ multiplex PCR; TCRdb keeps only in-frame clonotypes and omits some of them. The sample records about 20,000 clones, 65% to 85% being singletons. Sample: PBMCs. The receptor source for this set is a man aged 55 to 69 in good health and CMV-seronegative.

J is TRBJ2-3 and V is TRBV6-5; D might be TRBD2 (6 bases). The germline V gene has CDR1 MNHEY and CDR2 SVGAGI. V dropped 6 bases and J dropped 6 bases, with 16 bases sitting between them. The CDR3 consists of 14 residues. In DNA, the CDR3 is TGTGCCAGCAGAGGACTACATATTTTGGATACGCAGTATTTT. It is translated as CASRGLHILDTQYF.

As DNA, the CDR3 is TGTGCCAGCAGTCAGGACAGAGGAACCTTTTGTGGCTACACCTTC. Protein sequence: CASSQDRGTFCGYTF. The chain has TRBV6-5 and TRBJ1-2, with TRBD1 as a possible D gene (6 bases). The CDR3 has 15 amino acids. The V gene lost 5 bases and the J gene lost 7 bases, with 20 bases spanning the gap. Germline V gene data show CDR1 as MNHEY and CDR2 as SVGAGI.

The chain has TRBV5-1 and TRBJ2-7, with TRBD2 matching 8 bases. The V and J ends lost 4 bases and 3 bases, in that order; junction bases with no gene match: 12. Germline assignment: CDR1 SGHRS and CDR2 YFSETQ. There are 16 residues in the CDR3. CDR3 sequence (DNA): TGCGCCAGCAGCCCACGGGGTCTAGCGGGCCTCTACGAGCAGTACTTC. Residues: CASSPRGLAGLYEQYF.

The chain couples TRBV5-4 to TRBJ1-2, with D unclear. Trimming removed 1 base from V and 1 base from J, with 8 bases in between. The CDR3 contains 14 residues. Germline assignment: CDR1 SGHNT and CDR2 YYREEE (reference sequence). CDR3 amino acids: CASSLLEGNYGYTF. The CDR3 DNA reads as TGTGCCAGCAGCTTGTTAGAGGGTAACTATGGCTACACCTTC.

The gene calls are TRBV6-1 and TRBJ2-1; 7 bases map to TRBD1. The CDR3 totals 17 residues. J was trimmed by 4 bases and V by 1 base; bases with no gene match: 10. The V gene's germline CDR1 is MNHNS and CDR2 SASEGT. The CDR3 protein is CASSEVPGTARYNEQFF. CDR3 nucleotide sequence: TGTGCCAGCAGTGAAGTCCCAGGGACAGCTAGGTACAATGAGCAGTTCTTC.

This rearrangement joins TRBV19 to TRBJ2-7, with 14 bases identical to TRBD2. CDR3 length: 15 amino acids. Trimming at V came to 5 bases and at J to 2 bases, leaving 2 bases not matched to a gene. The germline V gene encodes CDR1 LNHDA and CDR2 SQIVND (reference sequence). CDR3 protein: CASSLTSGRAYEQYF. As DNA, the CDR3 is TGTGCCAGTAGTTTGACTAGCGGGAGGGCCTACGAGCAGTACTTC.

V is TRBV14 and J is TRBJ1-1; D unresolved. V was cut by 1 base and J by 6 bases, with 15 bases left in between. This CDR3 has 15 amino acids. Germline V gene sequence: CDR1 SGHDN, CDR2 FVKESK. CDR3 nucleotide sequence: TGTGCCAGCAGCCAAGGGGCCCTAGGGAGGGCTGAAGCTTTCTTT. Its translation is CASSQGALGRAEAFF.

The chain combines TRBV19 with TRBJ1-5; D gene uncertain. Germline assignment: CDR1 LNHDA and CDR2 SQIVND (reference sequence). This CDR3 has 17 residues. With 3 bases removed from V and 1 base from J, the gap between germline ends came to 16 bases. CDR3 nucleotides: TGTGCCAGTAGTATTGAGGGTCGGAAGACAAGCAATCAGCCCCAGCATTTT. Amino acid sequence: CASSIEGRKTSNQPQHF.

The V and J genes are TRBV5-6 and TRBJ2-3, with D perhaps TRBD2 (6 bases). This CDR3 contains 15 residues. Trimming cost V 4 bases and J 1 base, with 13 bases left between them. The germline V gene has CDR1 SGHDT and CDR2 YYEEEE. CDR3 residues: CASSLLGGGTDTQYF. CDR3 coding DNA: TGTGCCAGCAGCCTGCTGGGGGGAGGCACAGATACGCAGTATTTT.

For this clone: The sample carries other DNA sequences with the same CDR3. The V gene is TRBV5-5, the J gene TRBJ2-7; TRBD1 is a possible D gene (6 bases). V lost 2 bases to trimming and J lost 1 base, with 10 bases between them. CDR3 length: 14 residues. The germline CDR1 and CDR2 sequences are SGHKS and YYEKEE (reference sequence). The CDR3 loop is CASSFAQGSYEQYF. CDR3 sequence (DNA): TGTGCCAGCAGCTTCGCCCAGGGGTCCTACGAGCAGTACTTC.

The V gene is TRBV18, the J gene TRBJ2-3, with TRBD2 matching over 9 bases. J was trimmed by 3 bases and V by 3 bases; bases with no gene match: 4. The CDR3 runs 15 residues. Per germline, CDR1 KGHSH and CDR2 LQKENI. The CDR3: CASSPSGGRTDTQYF. As DNA, the CDR3 is TGTGCCAGCTCACCGAGCGGGGGGCGGACAGATACGCAGTATTTT.

This chain uses TRBV21-1 with TRBJ1-1. TRBV21-1 is an annotated pseudogene. There are 12 residues in the CDR3. DNA for the CDR3: TGTGCCAGCAGCTGCCGGGATTCTGAAGCTTTCTTT. This translates into CASSCRDSEAFF.

This clone has only a few counts. The chain joins TRBV6-5 to TRBJ2-5; TRBD2 aligns across 7 bases. The closer fit of TRBJ2-7 to the DNA end suggests the J call may be wrong. This CDR3 is 14 amino acids long. Per germline, CDR1 MNHEY and CDR2 SVGAGI. DNA of the CDR3: TGTGCCAGCAGTAAGCCGGGACTAACCTACGAGCAGTACTTC. Amino acids: CASSKPGLTYEQYF.